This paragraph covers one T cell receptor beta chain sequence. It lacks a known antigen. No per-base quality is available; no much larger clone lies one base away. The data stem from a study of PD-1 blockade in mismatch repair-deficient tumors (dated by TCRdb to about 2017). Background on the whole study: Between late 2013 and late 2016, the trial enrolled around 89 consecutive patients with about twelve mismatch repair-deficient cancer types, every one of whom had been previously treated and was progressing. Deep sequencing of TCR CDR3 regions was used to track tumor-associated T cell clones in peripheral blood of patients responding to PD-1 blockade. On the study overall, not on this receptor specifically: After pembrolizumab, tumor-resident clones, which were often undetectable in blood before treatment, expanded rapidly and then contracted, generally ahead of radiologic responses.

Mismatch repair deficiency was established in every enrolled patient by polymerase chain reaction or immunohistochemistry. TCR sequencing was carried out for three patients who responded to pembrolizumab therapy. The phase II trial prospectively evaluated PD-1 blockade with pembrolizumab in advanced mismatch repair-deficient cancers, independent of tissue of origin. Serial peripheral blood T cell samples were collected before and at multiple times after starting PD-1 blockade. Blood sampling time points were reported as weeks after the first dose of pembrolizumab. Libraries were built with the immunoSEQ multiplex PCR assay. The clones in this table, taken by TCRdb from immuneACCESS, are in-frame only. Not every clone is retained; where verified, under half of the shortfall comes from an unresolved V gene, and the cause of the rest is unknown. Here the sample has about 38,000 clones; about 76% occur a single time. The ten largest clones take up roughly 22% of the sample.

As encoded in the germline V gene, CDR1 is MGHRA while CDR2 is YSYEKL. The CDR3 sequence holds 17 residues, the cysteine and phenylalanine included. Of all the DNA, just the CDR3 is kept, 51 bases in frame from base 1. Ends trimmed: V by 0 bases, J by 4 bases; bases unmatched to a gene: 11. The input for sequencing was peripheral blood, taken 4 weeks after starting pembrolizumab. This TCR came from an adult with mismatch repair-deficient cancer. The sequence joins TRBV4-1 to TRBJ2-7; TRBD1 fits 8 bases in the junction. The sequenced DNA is TGCGCCAGCAGCCAAGATGAGCGGACAGGGATGGGTTACGAGCAGTACTTC. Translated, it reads CASSQDERTGMGYEQYF.